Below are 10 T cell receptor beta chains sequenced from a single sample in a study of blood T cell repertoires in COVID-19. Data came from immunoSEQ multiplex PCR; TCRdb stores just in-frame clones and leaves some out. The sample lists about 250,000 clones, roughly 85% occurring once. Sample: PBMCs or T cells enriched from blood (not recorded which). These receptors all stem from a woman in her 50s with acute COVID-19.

Written as DNA, the CDR3 is TGTGCCAGCAGCGTAGCGGGACAGGGGGCGAACACCATATATTTT. This gives the protein CASSVAGQGANTIYF. The chain recombines TRBV9 with TRBJ1-3; 12 bases map to TRBD1. Germline CDR1 reads SGDLS; CDR2 reads YYNGEE. J lost 7 bases, V lost 0 bases, and 2 bases had no gene match. This CDR3 is built from 15 residues.

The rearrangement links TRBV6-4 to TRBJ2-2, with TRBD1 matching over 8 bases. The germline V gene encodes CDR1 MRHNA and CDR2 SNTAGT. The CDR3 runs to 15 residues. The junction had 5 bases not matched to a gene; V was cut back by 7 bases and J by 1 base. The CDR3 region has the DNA TGTGCCAGCACTCGGACAGGGCTGAACACCGGGGAGCTGTTTTTT. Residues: CASTRTGLNTGELFF.

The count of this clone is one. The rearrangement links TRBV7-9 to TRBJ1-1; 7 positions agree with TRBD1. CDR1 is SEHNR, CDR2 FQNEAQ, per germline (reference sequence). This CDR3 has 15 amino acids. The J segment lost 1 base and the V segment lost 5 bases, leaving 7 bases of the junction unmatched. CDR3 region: CASSLWTGPNTEAFF. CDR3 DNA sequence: TGTGCCAGCAGCCTGTGGACAGGACCGAACACTGAAGCTTTCTTT. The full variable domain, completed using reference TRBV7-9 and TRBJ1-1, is DTGVSQNPRHKITKRGQNVTFRCDPISEHNRLYWYRQTLGQGPEFLTYFQNEAQLEKSRLLSDRFSAERPKGSFSTLEIQRTEQGDSAMYLCASSLWTGPNTEAFFGQGTRLTVV.

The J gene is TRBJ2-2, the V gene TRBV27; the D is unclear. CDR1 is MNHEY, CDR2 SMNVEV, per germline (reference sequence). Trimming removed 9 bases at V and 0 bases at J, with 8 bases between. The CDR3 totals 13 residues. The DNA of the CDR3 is TGTGCCAGTCAACTTCCGAACACCGGGGAGCTGTTTTTT. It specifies CASQLPNTGELFF.

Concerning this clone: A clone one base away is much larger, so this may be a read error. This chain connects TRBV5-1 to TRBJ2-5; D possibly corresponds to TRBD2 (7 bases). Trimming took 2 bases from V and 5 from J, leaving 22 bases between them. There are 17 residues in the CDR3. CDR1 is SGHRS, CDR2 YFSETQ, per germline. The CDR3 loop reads CASSLWGERGGHETQYF. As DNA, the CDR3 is TGCGCCAGCAGCTTATGGGGTGAGAGGGGGGGCCATGAGACCCAGTACTTC.

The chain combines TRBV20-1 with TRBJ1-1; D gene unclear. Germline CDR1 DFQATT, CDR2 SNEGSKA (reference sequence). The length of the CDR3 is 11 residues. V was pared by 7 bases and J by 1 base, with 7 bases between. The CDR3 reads CSGRENTEAFF. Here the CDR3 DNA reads TGCAGTGGCCGAGAGAACACTGAAGCTTTCTTT.

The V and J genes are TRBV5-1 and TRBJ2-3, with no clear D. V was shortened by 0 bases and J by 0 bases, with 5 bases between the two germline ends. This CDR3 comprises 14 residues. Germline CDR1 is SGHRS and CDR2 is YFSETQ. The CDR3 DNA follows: TGCGCCAGCAGCTTGGACCGGAGCACAGATACGCAGTATTTT. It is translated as CASSLDRSTDTQYF.

In nucleotides, the CDR3 is TGTGCCAGCAGCCACGAGAGGGGAGGCATGAACACTGAAGCTTTCTTT. It encodes CASSHERGGMNTEAFF. The J gene is TRBJ1-1, the V gene TRBV4-2; tentative D call: TRBD1 (5 bases). Germline V gene sequence: CDR1 LGHNA, CDR2 YNFKEQ. Trimming pared 3 bases from V and 0 bases from J, leaving 14 bases between. CDR3 length equals 16 residues.

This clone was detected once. The CDR3 reads CASSSGAYGYTF. The CDR3 nucleotides are TGTGCCAGCAGTTCGGGAGCCTATGGCTACACCTTC. This chain joins TRBV27 and TRBJ1-2; D is unclear. CDR1 MNHEY and CDR2 SMNVEV come from the germline V gene (reference sequence). CDR3 length: 12 amino acids. V was shortened by 4 bases and J by 4 bases, with 7 bases between the two germline ends.

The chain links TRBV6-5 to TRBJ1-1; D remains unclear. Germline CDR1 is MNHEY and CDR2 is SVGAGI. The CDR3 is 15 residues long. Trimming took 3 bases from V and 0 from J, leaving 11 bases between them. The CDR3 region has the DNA TGTGCCAGCAGTTATATGGAGGGAGTGAACACTGAAGCTTTCTTT. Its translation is CASSYMEGVNTEAFF.